This paragraph reports one TCR beta chain. What it recognizes is unknown. Molecular barcoded adaptors covering alpha/delta and beta/gamma chains were used on approximately 440 ng RNA. From the reads, TCRdb called clonotypes with MiXCR, one entry per CDR3 protein. The repertoire holds fewer than 150,000 distinct CDR3 sequences, with approximately 13% as singletons. This specimen comes from a study of read filtering for tumor transcriptome and immune sequencing. Study at large: Roughly 8 patients were R-ISS I, about 16 were R-ISS II, more than five were R-ISS III. Whole-study findings and limits: IR-seq and RNA-seq agreed better without single-read clonotypes.

The CDR3 sequence is 13 residues long. Trimming cost V 2 bases and J 9 bases, with 11 bases left between them. Germline V gene data show CDR1 as WNHNN and CDR2 as SYGVQD (reference sequence). What was sequenced was a population of CD138-negative cells sorted from bone marrow. The receptor's source is a donor aged 40 or over with multiple myeloma. This chain uses TRBV10-1 with TRBJ2-1; D perhaps matches TRBD2 (6 bases). CDR3 in DNA: TGCGCCAGCAGTGAGCGGGGGATGGGTGAGCAGTTCTTC. It encodes CASSERGMGEQFF.